This paragraph reports one T cell receptor (beta chain). This clone appeared a few times. Its binding antigen is unknown. The input lacks base qualities; no much larger clone sits a single base away. Whole blood was collected in K2EDTA tubes by collaborating institutions according to the institutions' own protocols. For TCRbeta analysis, collaborator samples were shipped as frozen whole blood, as isolated PBMCs, or as DNA extracted from either sample type. After removal of 9 bases from V and 2 bases from J, the junction retains 3 bases not matched to a gene. The CDR3, cysteine through phenylalanine, is 13 amino acids long. Only CDR3 DNA is held: 39 bases, read in frame from base 1. Reading the germline V gene gives CDR1 SNHLY and CDR2 FYNNEI. This entry comes from a study of blood T cell repertoires in COVID-19 (dated by TCRdb to about 2020). Describing the broader study: Collaborator samples came from the United States, Italy and Spain and covered acute and convalescent phases of COVID-19. The material from the prospective study consisted of cDNA or gDNA derived from T cells, B-cell-depleted T cells, or PBMCs. Deeply sampled blood TCRbeta repertoires from subjects exposed to, actively infected with, or recovered from COVID-19 were included in the dataset. The repertoires were made available in a free public database intended to serve as a resource for research on the immune response to SARS-CoV-2. The samples were drawn from two sources: the first 160 participants of the ongoing ImmuneRACE study, and 950 to 1,500 subjects contributed by 6 global collaborators. A de-identified subject ID, COVID-19 status, age in years and sex were almost always included in the sample metadata. HLA class I and class II types, where available, came from metadata supplied by the sample provider rather than from assay-based typing. The paper as a whole reports these results and caveats: Clinical and demographic metadata were provided uncurated, with the amount varying by source and participant.

The immunoSEQ Assay, a bias-controlled multiplex PCR, was used to amplify TCRbeta CDR3 regions from genomic DNA. On the study's bioinformatics: Nucleated cell counts per sample were estimated from amplification of reference gene primers within the assay. Sequence reads were collapsed and filtered to measure the absolute abundance of every unique TCRbeta CDR3 rearrangement. For each sample, productive Simpson clonality was calculated by taking the square root of Simpson's diversity index across productive rearrangements. TCRdb's version of the immuneACCESS table is confined to in-frame rearrangements and falls short of the full clone set. An unresolved V gene accounts for under half of the shortfall where checked; the remainder is of unknown origin. V and J calls and clone size are copied from that table; D and trimming were computed from the DNA. This sample gives around 150,000 clones in total; 65% to 90% of them show up just once. The ten most abundant clones make up roughly 3.3% of the sample.

In this chain, TRBV2 is recombined with TRBJ2-7; 11 junctional bases match TRBD1. The source material was peripheral blood. The TCR sequence derives from a man aged 70-80 years with acute or convalescent COVID-19. This receptor carries the CDR3 CARGQGETYEQYF. At the DNA level, the sequence is TGTGCCAGGGGACAGGGGGAGACCTACGAGCAGTACTTC.